This TCR beta chain emerged from a study of healthy donors' naive CD4 and CD8 T cells. The study, taken as a whole, reports: Possible naive T cell homeostatic proliferation bias remained unaddressed.

A linear amplification protocol produced the TCR libraries from around 500 ng of total RNA. TCRdb re-analysed the reads in MiXCR, keeping a single row per CDR3 protein. The table lists approximately 180,000 distinct CDR3 sequences, about 74% of them singletons. Germline V gene lookup returns CDR1 MNHEY and CDR2 SVGEGT. CDR3 length: 12 amino acids. The trim removed 6 bases at V and 5 bases at J, leaving 3 bases unmatched. Worth noting for this clonotype: What it recognizes is unknown.

Sorting defined naive CD4+ as CD4+CD8-CD45RO-CD45RA+ and naive CD8+ as CD8+CD4-CD45RA+CD27bright. V is TRBV6-2 or TRBV6-3 and J is TRBJ1-1; the match to TRBD1 covers 7 bases. The sample taken for sequencing was naive CD4+ and CD8+ T cells sorted from blood, pooled from several donors. This receptor was obtained from a pool of human donors in good health; the sample pools cells from several healthy donors. This CDR3 reads CASRQGVTEAFF. In DNA, the CDR3 is TGTGCCAGCAGGCAGGGGGTGACTGAAGCTTTCTTT.